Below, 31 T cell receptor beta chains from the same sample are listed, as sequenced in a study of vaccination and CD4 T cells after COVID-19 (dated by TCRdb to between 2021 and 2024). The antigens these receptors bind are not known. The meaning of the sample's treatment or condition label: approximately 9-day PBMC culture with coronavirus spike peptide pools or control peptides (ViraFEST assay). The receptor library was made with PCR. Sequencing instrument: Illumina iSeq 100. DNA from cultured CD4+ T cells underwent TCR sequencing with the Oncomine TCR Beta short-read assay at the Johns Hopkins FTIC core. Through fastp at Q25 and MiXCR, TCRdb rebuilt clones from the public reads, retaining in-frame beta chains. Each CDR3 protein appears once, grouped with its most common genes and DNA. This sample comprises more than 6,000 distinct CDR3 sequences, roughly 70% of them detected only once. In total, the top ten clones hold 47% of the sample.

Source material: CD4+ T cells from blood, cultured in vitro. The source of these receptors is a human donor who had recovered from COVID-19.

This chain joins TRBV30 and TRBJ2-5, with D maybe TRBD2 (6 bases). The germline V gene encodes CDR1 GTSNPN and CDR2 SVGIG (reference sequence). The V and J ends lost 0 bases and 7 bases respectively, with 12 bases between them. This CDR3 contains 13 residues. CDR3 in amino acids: CAWSVSGEGTQYF. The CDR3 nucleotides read TGTGCCTGGAGTGTATCGGGAGAGGGGACCCAGTACTTC.

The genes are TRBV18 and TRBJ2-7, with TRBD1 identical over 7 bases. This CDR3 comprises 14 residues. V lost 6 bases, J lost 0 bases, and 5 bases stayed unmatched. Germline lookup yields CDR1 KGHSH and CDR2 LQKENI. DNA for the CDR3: TGTGCCAGCTCCACAGGGGCCCTCTCCTACGAGCAGTACTTC. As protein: CASSTGALSYEQYF.

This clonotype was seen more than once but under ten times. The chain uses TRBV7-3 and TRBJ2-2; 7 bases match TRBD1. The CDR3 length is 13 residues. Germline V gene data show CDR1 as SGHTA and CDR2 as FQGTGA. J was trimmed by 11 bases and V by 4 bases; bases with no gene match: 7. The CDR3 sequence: CASSSTTGNELFF. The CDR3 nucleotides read TGTGCCAGCAGCTCGACGACAGGGAATGAGCTGTTTTTT.

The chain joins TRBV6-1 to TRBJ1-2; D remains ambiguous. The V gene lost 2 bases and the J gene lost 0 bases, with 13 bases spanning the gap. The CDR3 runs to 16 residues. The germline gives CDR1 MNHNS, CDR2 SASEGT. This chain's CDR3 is CASSEKLRLANYGYTF. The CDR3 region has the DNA TGTGCCAGCAGTGAAAAGCTCCGGTTAGCTAACTATGGCTACACCTTC.

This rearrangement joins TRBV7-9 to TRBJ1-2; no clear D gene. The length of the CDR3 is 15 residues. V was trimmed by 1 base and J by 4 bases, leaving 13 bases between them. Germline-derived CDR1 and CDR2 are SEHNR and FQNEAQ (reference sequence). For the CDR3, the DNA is TGTGCCAGCAGCTTAGAAGGGTTTGGAGGCTATGGCTACACCTTC. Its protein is CASSLEGFGGYGYTF.

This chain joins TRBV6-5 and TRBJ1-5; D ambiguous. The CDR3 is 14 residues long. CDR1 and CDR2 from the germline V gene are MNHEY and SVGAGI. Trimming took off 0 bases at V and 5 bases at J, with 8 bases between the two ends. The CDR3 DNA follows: TGTGCCAGCAGTTACTCGTTTTCCGATCAGCCCCAGCATTTT. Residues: CASSYSFSDQPQHF.

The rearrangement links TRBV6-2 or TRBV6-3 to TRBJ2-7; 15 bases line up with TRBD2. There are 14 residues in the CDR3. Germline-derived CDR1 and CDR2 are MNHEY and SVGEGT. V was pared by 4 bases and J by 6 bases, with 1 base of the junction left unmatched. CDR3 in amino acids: CASSLGLAGGEQYF. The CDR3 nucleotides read TGTGCCAGCAGTTTGGGACTAGCGGGGGGCGAGCAGTACTTC.

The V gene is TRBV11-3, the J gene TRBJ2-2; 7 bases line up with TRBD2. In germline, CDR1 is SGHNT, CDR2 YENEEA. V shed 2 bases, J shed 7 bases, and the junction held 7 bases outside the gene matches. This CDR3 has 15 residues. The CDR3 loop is CASSLREGRGGELFF. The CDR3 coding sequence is TGTGCCAGCAGCTTAAGGGAGGGCCGTGGCGGGGAGCTGTTTTTT.

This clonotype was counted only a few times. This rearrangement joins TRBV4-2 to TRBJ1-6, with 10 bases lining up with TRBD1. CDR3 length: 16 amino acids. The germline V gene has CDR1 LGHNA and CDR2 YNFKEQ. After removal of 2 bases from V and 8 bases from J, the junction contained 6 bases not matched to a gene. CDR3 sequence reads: CASSQYGGQGYSPLHF. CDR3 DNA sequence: TGTGCCAGCAGCCAATACGGGGGACAGGGGTATTCACCCCTCCACTTT.

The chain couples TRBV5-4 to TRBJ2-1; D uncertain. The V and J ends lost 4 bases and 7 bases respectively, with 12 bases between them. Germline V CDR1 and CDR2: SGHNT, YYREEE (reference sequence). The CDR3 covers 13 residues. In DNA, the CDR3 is TGTGCCAGCAGCGCTTCTAGTCGGAATGAGCAGTTCTTC. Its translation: CASSASSRNEQFF.

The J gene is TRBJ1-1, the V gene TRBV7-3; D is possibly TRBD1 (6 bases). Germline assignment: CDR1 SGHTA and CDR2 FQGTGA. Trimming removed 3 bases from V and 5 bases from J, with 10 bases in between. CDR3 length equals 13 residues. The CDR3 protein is CASSFPGATEAFF. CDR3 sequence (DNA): TGTGCCAGCAGCTTCCCGGGGGCGACTGAAGCTTTCTTT.

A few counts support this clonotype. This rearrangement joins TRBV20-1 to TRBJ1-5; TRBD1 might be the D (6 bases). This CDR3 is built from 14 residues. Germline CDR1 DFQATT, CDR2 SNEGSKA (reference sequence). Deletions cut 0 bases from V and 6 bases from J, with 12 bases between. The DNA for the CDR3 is TGCAGTGCTAGAGATCAAAGGGGGAGTCAGCCCCAGCATTTT. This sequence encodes CSARDQRGSQPQHF.

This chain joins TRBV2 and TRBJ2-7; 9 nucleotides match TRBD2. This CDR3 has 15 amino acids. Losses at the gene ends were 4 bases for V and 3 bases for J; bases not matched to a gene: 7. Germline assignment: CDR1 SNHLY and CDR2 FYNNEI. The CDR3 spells CASSAYASGVYEQYF. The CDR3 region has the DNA TGTGCCAGCAGTGCTTATGCTAGCGGGGTCTACGAGCAGTACTTC.

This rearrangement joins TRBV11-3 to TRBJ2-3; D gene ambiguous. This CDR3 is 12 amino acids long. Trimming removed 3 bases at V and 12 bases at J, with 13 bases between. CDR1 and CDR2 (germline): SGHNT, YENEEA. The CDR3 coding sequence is TGTGCCAGCAGCTTTCGTATAGAGAGTCAGTATTTT. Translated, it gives CASSFRIESQYF.

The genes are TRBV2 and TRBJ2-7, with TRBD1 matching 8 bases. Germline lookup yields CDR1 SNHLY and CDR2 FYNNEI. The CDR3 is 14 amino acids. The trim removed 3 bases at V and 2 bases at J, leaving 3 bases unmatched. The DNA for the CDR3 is TGTGCCAGCAGTGACCACAGGGGGACCTACGAGCAGTACTTC. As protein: CASSDHRGTYEQYF.

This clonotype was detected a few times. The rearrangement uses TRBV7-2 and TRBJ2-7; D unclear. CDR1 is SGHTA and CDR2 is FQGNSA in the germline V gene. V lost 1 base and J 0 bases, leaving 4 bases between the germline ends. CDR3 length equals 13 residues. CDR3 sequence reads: CASSLGNSYEQYF. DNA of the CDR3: TGTGCCAGCAGCTTAGGTAACTCCTACGAGCAGTACTTC.

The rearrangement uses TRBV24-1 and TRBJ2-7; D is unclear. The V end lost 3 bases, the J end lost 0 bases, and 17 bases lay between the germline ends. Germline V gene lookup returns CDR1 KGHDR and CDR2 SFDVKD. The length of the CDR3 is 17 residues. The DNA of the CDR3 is TGTGCCACCAGTGATCACTTCGGACCTAAAAGCTCCTACGAGCAGTACTTC. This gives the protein CATSDHFGPKSSYEQYF.

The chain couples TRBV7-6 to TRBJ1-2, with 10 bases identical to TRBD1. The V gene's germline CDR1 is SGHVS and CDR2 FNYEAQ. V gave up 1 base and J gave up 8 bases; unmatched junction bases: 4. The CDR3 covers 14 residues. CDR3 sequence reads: CASSLVATGGGYTF. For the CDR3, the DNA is TGTGCCAGCAGCTTAGTGGCGACAGGGGGCGGCTACACCTTC.

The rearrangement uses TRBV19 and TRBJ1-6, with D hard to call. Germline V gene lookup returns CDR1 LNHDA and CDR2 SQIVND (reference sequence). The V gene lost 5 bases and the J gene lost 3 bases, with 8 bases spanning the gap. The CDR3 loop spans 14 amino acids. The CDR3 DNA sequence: TGTGCCAGTAGTCCGTCTCACTATAATTCACCCCTCCACTTT. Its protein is CASSPSHYNSPLHF.

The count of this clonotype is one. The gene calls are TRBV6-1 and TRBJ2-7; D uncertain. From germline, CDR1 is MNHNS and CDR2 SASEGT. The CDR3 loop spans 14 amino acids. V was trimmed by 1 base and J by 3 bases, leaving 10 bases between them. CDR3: CASSEVETDYEQYF. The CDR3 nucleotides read TGTGCCAGCAGTGAAGTCGAAACTGACTACGAGCAGTACTTC.

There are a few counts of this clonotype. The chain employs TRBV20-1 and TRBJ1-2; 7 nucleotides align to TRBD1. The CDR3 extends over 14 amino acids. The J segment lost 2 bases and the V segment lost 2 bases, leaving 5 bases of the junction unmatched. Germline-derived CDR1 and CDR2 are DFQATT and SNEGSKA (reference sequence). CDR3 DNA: TGCAGTGCTAGAAAGGGGGCGGACAACTATGGCTACACCTTC. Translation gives CSARKGADNYGYTF.

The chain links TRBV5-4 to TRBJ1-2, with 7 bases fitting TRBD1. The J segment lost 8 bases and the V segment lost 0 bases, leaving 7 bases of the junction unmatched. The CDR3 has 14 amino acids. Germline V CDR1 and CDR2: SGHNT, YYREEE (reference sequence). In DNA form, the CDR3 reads TGTGCCAGCAGCTTGGACCCAGGGGGTAGCGGCTACACCTTC. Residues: CASSLDPGGSGYTF.

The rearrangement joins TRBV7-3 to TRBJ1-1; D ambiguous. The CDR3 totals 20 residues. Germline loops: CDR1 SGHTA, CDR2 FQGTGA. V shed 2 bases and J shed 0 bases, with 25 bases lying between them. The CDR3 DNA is TGTGCCAGCAGCTTATTACCCGTTAACCGTTACAGTTACATGAACACTGAAGCTTTCTTT. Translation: CASSLLPVNRYSYMNTEAFF.

The CDR3 DNA reads TGTGCCAGCAGTGAAGGGGGAACCTTGGGTCAGCCCCAGCATTTT. The encoded protein is CASSEGGTLGQPQHF. The V call is TRBV6-1, the J call TRBJ1-5; D remains ambiguous. With 1 base removed from V and 6 bases from J, the gap between germline ends came to 13 bases. CDR3 size: 15 residues. Germline V gives CDR1 MNHNS, CDR2 SASEGT.

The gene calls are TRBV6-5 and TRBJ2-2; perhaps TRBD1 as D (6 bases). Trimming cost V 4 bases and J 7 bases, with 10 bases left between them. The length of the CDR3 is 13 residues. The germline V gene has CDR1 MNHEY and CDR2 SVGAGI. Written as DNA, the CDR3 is TGTGCCAGCAGTTCGTCAGGGGACGGGGAGCTGTTTTTT. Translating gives CASSSSGDGELFF.

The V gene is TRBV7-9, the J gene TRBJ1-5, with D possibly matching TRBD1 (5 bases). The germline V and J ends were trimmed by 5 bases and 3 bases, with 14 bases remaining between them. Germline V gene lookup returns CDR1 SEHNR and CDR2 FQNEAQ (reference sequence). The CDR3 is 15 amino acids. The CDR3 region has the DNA TGTGCCAGCAGCCCGGACACGTCTTTCAATCAGCCCCAGCATTTT. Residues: CASSPDTSFNQPQHF. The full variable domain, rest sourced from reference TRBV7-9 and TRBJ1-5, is DTGVSQNPRHKITKRGQNVTFRCDPISEHNRLYWYRQTLGQGPEFLTYFQNEAQLEKSRLLSDRFSAERPKGSFSTLEIQRTEQGDSAMYLCASSPDTSFNQPQHFGDGTRLSIL.

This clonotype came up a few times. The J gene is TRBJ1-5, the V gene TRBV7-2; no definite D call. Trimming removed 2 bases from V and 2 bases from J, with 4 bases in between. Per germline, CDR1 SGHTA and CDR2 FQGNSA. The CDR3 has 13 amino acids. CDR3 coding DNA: TGTGCCAGCAGCTTATCCGGCAATCAGCCCCAGCATTTT. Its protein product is CASSLSGNQPQHF.

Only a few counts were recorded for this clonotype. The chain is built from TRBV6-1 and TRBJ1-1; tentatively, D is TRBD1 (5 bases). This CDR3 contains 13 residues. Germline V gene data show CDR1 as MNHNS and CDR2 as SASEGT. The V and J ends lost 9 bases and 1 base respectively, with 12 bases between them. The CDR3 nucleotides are TGTGCCAGTAGAGGAGGGGCGAACACTGAAGCTTTCTTT. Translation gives CASRGGANTEAFF.

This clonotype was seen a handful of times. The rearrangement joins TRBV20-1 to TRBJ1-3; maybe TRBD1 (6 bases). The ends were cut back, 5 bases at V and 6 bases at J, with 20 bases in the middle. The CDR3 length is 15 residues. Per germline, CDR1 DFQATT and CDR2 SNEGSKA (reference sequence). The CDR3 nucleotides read TGCAGTGCTCCGGACAGAGAGCGTTTCGTAAACACCATATATTTT. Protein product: CSAPDRERFVNTIYF.

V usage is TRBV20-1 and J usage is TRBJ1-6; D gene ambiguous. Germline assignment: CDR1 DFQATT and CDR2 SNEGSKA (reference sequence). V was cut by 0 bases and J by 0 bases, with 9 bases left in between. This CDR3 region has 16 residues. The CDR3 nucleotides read TGCAGTGCTAGAGATCCCCGGAGCTCCTATAATTCACCCCTCCACTTT. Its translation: CSARDPRSSYNSPLHF.

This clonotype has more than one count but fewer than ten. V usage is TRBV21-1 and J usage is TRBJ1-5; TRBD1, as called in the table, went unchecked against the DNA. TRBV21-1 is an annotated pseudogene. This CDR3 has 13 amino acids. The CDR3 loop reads CASREDRNQPQHF. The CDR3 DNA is TGTGCCAGCAGGGAGGACAGGAATCAGCCCCAGCATTTT.